This TCR beta chain derives from a study of blood T cells in healthy people across ages (dated by TCRdb to between 2014 and 2017). As for the study more broadly: In model experiments, roughly one uniquely barcoded TCR beta cDNA molecule per two T cells was captured by template switching. To avoid experimental bias, donors of different ages were randomly spread across the sequencing lanes. Using the same blood draw, the study looked at two additional independent replicas of 1 million unique cDNA reads for two donors, one aged 18 to 30 and the other aged 80 or older. Using deep sequencing normalized with unique cDNA molecular identifiers, the study measured how TCR beta repertoire diversity changes with age. The donors were divided into four age groups: young (average around 15 years), middle-aged (around 41), aged (approximately 62) and long-lived (roughly 82). Study-wide findings and limitations: Observed TCR beta diversity per million T cells fell roughly linearly with age, and a significant reduction was already apparent by age around 44. The percentage of naive T cells measured by flow cytometry correlated strongly with observed TCR beta diversity. Estimates of total diversity based on one million sequenced T cells were regarded as lower bounds and as underestimates. Because donor CMV infection status was unknown, age-related changes in expanded clonotypes were potentially confounded. Compared with the aged group, the long-lived group had more naive CD4+ T cells, fewer expanded clones and increased TCR diversity, suggesting age selection. Since profiling was done on bulk unsorted PBMCs, naive and antigen-experienced compartments could not be conclusively compared.

There are a few counts of this clonotype. No cognate antigen has been identified for it. Base quality data are lacking; no much larger clone is found one base away. Reading from cysteine to phenylalanine, the CDR3 counts 15 amino acids. Left in the record is the CDR3 DNA by itself, 45 bases read in frame from the first base. The donors were around 39 Caucasian individuals from Russia, aged 6 to 90 years, who were systemically healthy. Around 10 milliliters of peripheral blood were collected from each donor into EDTA-treated Vacutainer tubes. Ficoll-Paque density-gradient centrifugation was used to isolate PBMCs, with at least 6.5 million obtained per sample. Trizol reagent was used to extract total RNA from the PBMCs, yielding at least 5 micrograms per sample. For every donor, an aliquot of PBMCs went through flow cytometry to measure the percentages of naive CD45RAhigh/CD27high T cells. Libraries were made using 5' RACE. The listed sequencing device is Illumina HiSeq 2500. A second PCR of about 6 to 12 cycles was run with a J-beta primer mix and a sample-barcoded 5' primer. Each TCR beta cDNA molecule received a unique molecular identifier from a template-switch 5' adaptor carrying 12 random nucleotides. Each sample yielded at least 3 million CDR3-containing paired-end reads. First-strand cDNA synthesis was performed from all RNA using the Mint cDNA synthesis kit, with priming by a TRBC-specific oligonucleotide. Following uracil-DNA glycosylase treatment, all cDNA underwent a first 18-cycle PCR with the universal primers M1SS and BC2_uni_R. As for the original processing: For normalization, 1 million high-quality reads, each with a distinct molecular identifier, were randomly selected from each sample. Instead of being binned into consensus sequences, reads that shared molecular identifiers were thrown out. MiTCR, set to a Q25 quality threshold and the strictest error-elimination algorithm, was used for CDR3 identification, clonotype clustering and error correction. A nonparametric unseen species model using Euler transformation provided a lower-bound estimate of total TCR beta diversity. TCRdb reprocessed the public reads (quality trimming at Q25 with fastp, clone calling with MiXCR) and kept in-frame beta chains. Rows merge per CDR3 protein into single entries with the most common DNA and genes. In this record, the V and J calls reflect TCRdb's handling and not the investigators' own analysis. The sample table shows over 600,000 distinct CDR3 sequences, and around 50% are seen once. In total, the top ten clones hold around 18% of the sample.

The specimen sequenced was blood. This sequence originates from an elderly man in good health. This chain joins TRBV21-1 to TRBJ2-5; TRBD1 is taken as the D call from the table, unchecked against the DNA. TRBV21-1 is a pseudogene segment. The CDR3 reads CASSGHRGLKETQYF. The nucleotide sequence reads TGTGCCAGCAGCGGTCACCGGGGCCTAAAAGAGACCCAGTACTTC.